Below, 12 T cell receptor beta chains from the same sample are listed, as sequenced in a study of blood T cell repertoires in COVID-19. The method was immunoSEQ multiplex PCR; TCRdb's version includes in-frame clones alone and lacks a portion of them. The data hold about 88,000 clones, with 75% to 90% observed a single time. Sequenced: peripheral blood. Receptor source: a male donor with acute or convalescent COVID-19.

The chain has TRBV5-6 and TRBJ2-1; 11 positions match TRBD2. Germline V gene data show CDR1 as SGHDT and CDR2 as YYEEEE. CDR3 length: 15 residues. V was pared by 4 bases and J by 10 bases, with 10 bases of the junction left unmatched. The CDR3 loop is CASSRRLAGLGEQFF. Written as DNA, the CDR3 is TGTGCCAGCAGCAGACGACTAGCGGGGCTGGGGGAGCAGTTCTTC. Combining the CDR3 with reference TRBV5-6 and TRBJ2-1 gives the whole variable domain DAGVTQSPTHLIKTRGQQVTLRCSPKSGHDTVSWYQQALGQGPQFIFQYYEEEERQRGNFPDRFSGHQFPNYSSELNVNALLLGDSALYLCASSRRLAGLGEQFFGPGTRLTVL.

J is TRBJ2-7 and V is TRBV12-3 or TRBV12-4, with 8 bases aligning to TRBD1. The CDR3 is 13 amino acids. V was pared by 5 bases and J by 2 bases, with 2 bases of the junction left unmatched. The CDR3 DNA reads as TGTGCCAGCAGTGCGGACAGGGCCTACGAGCAGTACTTC. Protein: CASSADRAYEQYF.

The V gene is TRBV27, the J gene TRBJ2-7, with 8 nucleotides matching TRBD1. Germline assignment: CDR1 MNHEY and CDR2 SMNVEV (reference sequence). Unmatched junction bases numbered 14, after V lost 4 bases and J lost 9 bases. CDR3 size: 15 residues. CDR3 sequence: CASSWAGGQGIRQYF. The DNA of the CDR3 is TGTGCCAGCAGTTGGGCCGGAGGACAGGGTATAAGGCAGTACTTC.

The CDR3 nucleotides are TGTGCCAGCAGCGTCTCGGGGGCTGAAGCTTTCTTT. It yields the protein CASSVSGAEAFF. The J gene is TRBJ1-1, the V gene TRBV9; tentatively, D is TRBD1 (5 bases). Germline V CDR1 and CDR2: SGDLS, YYNGEE. Trimming shortened V by 2 bases and J by 6 bases, and 8 bases separated the two germline ends. This CDR3 contains 12 residues.

This clone was seen only a few times. This sequence joins TRBV6-5 and TRBJ1-2; 8 nucleotides line up with TRBD1. This CDR3 has 14 residues. The V gene end was trimmed by 5 bases and the J gene end by 5 bases; junction bases not matched to a gene: 7. Per germline, CDR1 MNHEY and CDR2 SVGAGI. The CDR3: CASSPRDRQYGYTF. The CDR3 region has the DNA TGTGCCAGCAGTCCCCGGGACAGGCAATATGGCTACACCTTC.

This chain links TRBV29-1 with TRBJ1-1; D perhaps matches TRBD1 (6 bases). Germline V gene sequence: CDR1 SQVTM, CDR2 ANQGSEA. V was trimmed by 6 bases and J by 4 bases, leaving 18 bases between them. The CDR3 loop spans 14 amino acids. CDR3 in amino acids: CSVNPQGVGTEAFF. As DNA, the CDR3 is TGCAGCGTCAACCCACAGGGAGTGGGCACTGAAGCTTTCTTT. Based on the CDR3 plus reference TRBV29-1 and TRBJ1-1, the full variable domain is SAVISQKPSRDICQRGTSLTIQCQVDSQVTMMFWYRQQPGQSLTLIATANQGSEATYESGFVIDKFPISRPNLTFSTLTVSNMSPEDSSIYLCSVNPQGVGTEAFFGQGTRLTVV.

The V call is TRBV7-2, the J call TRBJ2-3; 9 nucleotides agree with TRBD2. Germline V gene lookup returns CDR1 SGHTA and CDR2 FQGNSA. This CDR3 has 15 amino acids. V dropped 6 bases and J dropped 5; count of bases not matched to a gene: 9. Here the CDR3 reads CASSKAAGGQDTQYF. CDR3 in DNA: TGTGCCAGCAGTAAGGCGGCGGGGGGGCAAGATACGCAGTATTTT.

The chain carries TRBV19 and TRBJ2-3; 8 bases match TRBD1. This CDR3 spans 16 amino acids. V lost 4 bases to trimming and J lost 3 bases; unmatched junction nucleotides: 9. Germline V gene data show CDR1 as LNHDA and CDR2 as SQIVND (reference sequence). This CDR3 reads CASSTRTGYATDTQYF. Written as DNA, the CDR3 is TGTGCCAGTAGTACAAGGACAGGGTACGCTACAGATACGCAGTATTTT.

This clone was found a few times. This rearrangement joins TRBV5-1 to TRBJ2-7; 13 positions agree with TRBD2. The germline V gene has CDR1 SGHRS and CDR2 YFSETQ. CDR3 length equals 16 residues. V lost 4 bases, J lost 5 bases, and 9 bases stayed unmatched. The CDR3 sequence is CASSTTGLAGVDEQYF. Written as DNA, the CDR3 is TGCGCCAGCAGCACAACTGGACTAGCGGGGGTGGACGAGCAGTACTTC.

The gene calls are TRBV18 and TRBJ2-2, with unresolved D. The germline V and J ends were trimmed by 1 base and 3 bases, with 6 bases remaining between them. This CDR3 contains 14 residues. Germline assignment: CDR1 KGHSH and CDR2 LQKENI. CDR3 DNA sequence: TGTGCCAGCTCACCACGTCAGGACACCGGGGAGCTGTTTTTT. Encoded protein: CASSPRQDTGELFF.

The gene calls are TRBV27 and TRBJ2-7, with a weak D call TRBD1 (7 bases). V shed 6 bases and J shed 3 bases, with 15 bases lying between them. Germline CDR1 and CDR2: MNHEY and SMNVEV (reference sequence). This CDR3 comprises 14 residues. The CDR3 region is CASSLQGGDYEQYF. The DNA of the CDR3 is TGTGCCAGCAGCCTTCAGGGGGGAGACTACGAGCAGTACTTC.

The chain employs TRBV19 and TRBJ1-1; 8 nucleotides line up with TRBD1. The junction had 8 bases not matched to a gene; V was cut back by 1 base and J by 4 bases. CDR3 length: 16 residues. The V gene's germline CDR1 is LNHDA and CDR2 SQIVND (reference sequence). In DNA form, the CDR3 reads TGTGCCAGTAGTATAGTCCGACAGGGGAGTAGCACTGAAGCTTTCTTT. Amino acids: CASSIVRQGSSTEAFF.